Shown below are 14 T cell receptor beta chains from a single sample sequenced in a study of T cells in Graves' hyperthyroidism and ophthalmopathy (dated by TCRdb to the late 2010s). The library was generated by multiplex PCR. Sequenced using an Illumina HiSeq 2000. The TCR beta CDR3 regions were amplified from the RNA transcripts. For the first round of RT-PCR on the TCR CDR3, the HTBI primer set was used together with the Qiagen OneStep RT-PCR kit. Using fastp trimming at Q25 and MiXCR clonotype assembly, TCRdb reanalyzed the public sequencing data and kept in-frame beta chains. Each CDR3 protein appears once, grouped with its most common genes and DNA. The sample table shows roughly 510,000 distinct CDR3 sequences, and under 25% are seen once. The top ten constitute 26% of the sample. The specimen was blood. These receptors originate from a young man with Graves' hyperthyroidism.

J is TRBJ2-2 and V is TRBV6-1; possible D gene TRBD2, 6 bases. V was cut by 3 bases and J by 5 bases, with 13 bases left in between. The CDR3 is 15 residues long. CDR1 is MNHNS, CDR2 SASEGT, per germline. The CDR3 nucleotides read TGTGCCAGCAGTGAGTTAGTAGGGAGGACCGGGGAGCTGTTTTTT. Encoded protein: CASSELVGRTGELFF.

This clonotype was seen repeatedly, ten times or more. The rearrangement joins TRBV19 to TRBJ1-2; no clear D. The germline gives CDR1 LNHDA, CDR2 SQIVND (reference sequence). The CDR3 is made up of 14 amino acids. Trimming took off 8 bases at V and 5 bases at J, with 18 bases between the two ends. The CDR3 DNA reads as TGTGCCAGTCGCTCCCCCGGGTCAAATTATGGCTACACCTTC. This gives the protein CASRSPGSNYGYTF. The full variable domain, completed using reference TRBV19 and TRBJ1-2, is DGGITQSPKYLFRKEGQNVTLSCEQNLNHDAMYWYRQDPGQGLRLIYYSQIVNDFQKGDIAEGYSVSREKKESFPLTVTSAQKNPTAFYLCASRSPGSNYGYTFGSGTRLTVV.

In its sample, this clonotype was seen many times. The chain is built from TRBV5-1 and TRBJ1-1; 12 bases are a match to TRBD1. Germline-derived CDR1 and CDR2 are SGHRS and YFSETQ. V lost 4 bases and J lost 8; bases outside the gene matches: 6. The CDR3 has 14 residues. CDR3 sequence reads: CASSSRDRGPEAFF. The CDR3 DNA is TGCGCCAGCAGCAGCCGGGACAGGGGGCCCGAAGCTTTCTTT.

At least ten counts were recorded for this clonotype. The V call is TRBV12-5, the J call TRBJ2-5; possible D gene TRBD1, 5 bases. CDR3 size: 14 residues. The V end lost 0 bases, the J end lost 4 bases, and 9 bases lay between the germline ends. Per the germline V gene, CDR1 is LGHNT and CDR2 is FRNRAP. CDR3 nucleotides: TGTGCTAGTGGTTTGGTACAAAGGGGAGAGACCCAGTACTTC. It yields the protein CASGLVQRGETQYF.

This rearrangement joins TRBV2 to TRBJ2-5; perhaps TRBD2 as D (5 bases). Trimming shortened V by 10 bases and J by 5 bases, and 17 bases separated the two germline ends. Germline loops: CDR1 SNHLY, CDR2 FYNNEI. The CDR3 contains 13 residues. The CDR3 loop is CAILGVGAETQYF. In DNA, the CDR3 is TGTGCCATCCTCGGGGTTGGAGCGGAGACCCAGTACTTC.

The chain uses TRBV29-1 and TRBJ2-7, with D unclear. The V gene's germline CDR1 is SQVTM and CDR2 ANQGSEA. CDR3 length: 12 residues. V lost 5 bases and J lost 0, with 8 bases in between. The CDR3 loop is CSVSPSSYEQYF. CDR3 DNA: TGCAGCGTTTCACCGAGCTCCTACGAGCAGTACTTC.

This clonotype turned up a few times. The junction departs from germline at one end; a sequencing error may be responsible. The chain couples TRBV6-1 to TRBJ2-7, with D perhaps being TRBD1 or TRBD2 (5 bases each). This CDR3 is 16 amino acids long. Per the germline V gene, CDR1 is MNHNS and CDR2 is SASEGT. The CDR3 nucleotides read TGCGCCAGCAGTGACCCGTGGGACCGGGGAACCTACGAGCAGTACTTC. Its translation: CASSDPWDRGTYEQYF.

This clonotype was detected ten times or more. This chain joins TRBV13 and TRBJ1-1; D is possibly TRBD1 (6 bases). Germline lookup yields CDR1 PRHDT and CDR2 FYEKMQ (reference sequence). V gave up 5 bases and J gave up 4 bases, with 14 bases separating them. CDR3 length: 14 residues. For the CDR3, the DNA is TGTGCCAGCAGCCATCGGGGGGGCGTCACTGAAGCTTTCTTT. Protein sequence: CASSHRGGVTEAFF. Variable domain in full (rest from reference TRBV13 and TRBJ1-1): AAGVIQSPRHLIKEKRETATLKCYPIPRHDTVYWYQQGPGQDPQFLISFYEKMQSDKGSIPDRFSAQQFSDYHSELNMSSLELGDSALYFCASSHRGGVTEAFFGQGTRLTVV.

This clonotype occurred many times. The V gene is TRBV27, the J gene TRBJ2-5; possibly TRBD1 or TRBD2 for D (5 bases each). V was cut by 5 bases and J by 4 bases, with 14 bases left in between. Per germline, CDR1 MNHEY and CDR2 SMNVEV (reference sequence). The CDR3 has 14 residues. DNA for the CDR3: TGTGCCAGCAGTGCTTTGGGGGTGGGAGAGACCCAGTACTTC. It codes for CASSALGVGETQYF.

The chain couples TRBV2 to TRBJ2-2; 8 bases agree with TRBD1. The ends lost 6 bases at V and 3 bases at J; junction bases unmatched: 6. In germline, CDR1 is SNHLY, CDR2 FYNNEI. This CDR3 is built from 15 residues. CDR3 DNA: TGTGCCAGCAGAGGACAGGGCCGTGACACCGGGGAGCTGTTTTTT. Translating gives CASRGQGRDTGELFF. Together with reference TRBV2 and TRBJ2-2, the CDR3 gives the full variable domain: EPEVTQTPSHQVTQMGQEVILRCVPISNHLYFYWYRQILGQKVEFLVSFYNNEISEKSEIFDDQFSVERPDGSNFTLKIRSTKLEDSAMYFCASRGQGRDTGELFFGEGSRLTVL.

This clonotype was recorded a few times. The rearrangement links TRBV4-2 to TRBJ1-2; the match to TRBD1 covers 7 bases. This CDR3 has 14 amino acids. Germline CDR1 LGHNA, CDR2 YNFKEQ. Unmatched junction bases numbered 4, after V lost 0 bases and J lost 6 bases. As DNA, the CDR3 is TGTGCCAGCAGCCAAGATGGGACAGTGGATGGCTACACCTTC. Protein: CASSQDGTVDGYTF.

This clonotype was picked up many times. The J gene is TRBJ2-5, the V gene TRBV7-2; 13 nucleotides align to TRBD2. The CDR3 contains 16 residues. After removal of 4 bases from V and 4 bases from J, the junction contained 6 bases not matched to a gene. Germline V CDR1 and CDR2: SGHTA, FQGNSA. The CDR3 is CASSYPGLAGLETQYF. The CDR3 DNA reads TGTGCCAGCAGCTACCCGGGACTAGCGGGGTTAGAGACCCAGTACTTC.

In its sample, this clonotype was seen many times. The chain combines TRBV7-9 with TRBJ2-7; D is tentatively TRBD1 or TRBD2 (5 bases each). The V gene lost 1 base and the J gene lost 8 bases, with 18 bases spanning the gap. The CDR3 spans 15 residues. Germline V gene sequence: CDR1 SEHNR, CDR2 FQNEAQ (reference sequence). CDR3 protein: CASSLDQGAKAQQYF. CDR3 nucleotides: TGTGCCAGCAGCTTAGACCAGGGAGCTAAGGCCCAGCAGTACTTC.

The chain uses TRBV12-3 or TRBV12-4 and TRBJ2-5; the match to TRBD1 covers 7 bases. The CDR3 length is 16 residues. V was pared by 4 bases and J by 0 bases, with 8 bases of the junction left unmatched. CDR3 sequence reads: CASSSTPGQNQETQYF. The CDR3 nucleotides are TGTGCCAGCAGTTCAACCCCGGGACAGAACCAAGAGACCCAGTACTTC.